The rows below give T cell receptor beta chains drawn from one sample of a study of blood T cell repertoires in COVID-19. The table came from immunoSEQ multiplex PCR; TCRdb's copy has only in-frame clones and leaves some out. The sample shows about 440,000 clones, around 91% of them seen only once. Sequenced sample: PBMCs or T cells enriched from blood (not recorded which). The source is a young man who had recovered from COVID-19. CDR3s include the opening cysteine and the closing phenylalanine or tryptophan. A D gene is named only where the DNA matches it firmly. Rows may omit the clone size; those that give it use once, few, many or a size class.

D gene	clone size	V gene	J gene	CDR3 DNA	CDR3 protein
TRBD1	-	TRBV9	TRBJ1-3	TGTGCCAGCAGCGTCGGACAGGGGTCCCCTGGAAACACCATATATTTT	CASSVGQGSPGNTIYF
-	-	TRBV2	TRBJ1-1	TGTGCCAGCAGTCCCTCGGCCCTTCGGGGTTTCTTT	CASSPSALRGFF
-	once	TRBV11-2	TRBJ2-3	TGTGCCAGCAGCTTAAAGCCCCGAGGCGCAGATACGCAGTATTTT	CASSLKPRGADTQYF
-	-	TRBV11-3	TRBJ2-1	TGTGCCAGCAGCCCAGAGGGGGTCGGCCACTACAATGAGCAGTTCTTC	CASSPEGVGHYNEQFF
-	-	TRBV2	TRBJ2-1	TGTGCCAGCAGTGAATTTAACAGGAAATCCTACAATGAGCAGTTCTTC	CASSEFNRKSYNEQFF
-	-	TRBV10-2	TRBJ2-7	TGCGCCAGCAGTTACAGGGAATCATTCTACGAGCAGTACTTC	CASSYRESFYEQYF
-	-	TRBV7-9	TRBJ1-1	TGTGCCAGCAGCTTAGGAAGCGAGACAGGCGAAGCTTTCTTT	CASSLGSETGEAFF
TRBD2	-	TRBV4-2	TRBJ2-2	TGTGCCAGCAGCCAAGATCTTCCGGGGGGGCTCGACACCGGGGAGCTGTTTTTT	CASSQDLPGGLDTGELFF
-	-	TRBV5-1	TRBJ2-2	TGCGCCAGCAGCTCCAGCTGGGGGGCCGGGGAGCTGTTTTTT	CASSSSWGAGELFF
TRBD1	-	TRBV19	TRBJ2-7	TGTGCCAGTAGTATGCAGGACAGGGGCGAGCAGTACTTC	CASSMQDRGEQYF
TRBD1	-	TRBV12-3/TRBV12-4	TRBJ1-2	TGTGCCAGCAGTCCCGACAGGGGGGCTGGCTACACCTTC	CASSPDRGAGYTF
-	-	TRBV28	TRBJ1-2	TGTGCCAGCAGCTCGACAGTGCCCTATGGCTACACCTTC	CASSSTVPYGYTF
-	-	TRBV28	TRBJ2-3	TGTGCCAGCAGTTTGGGCCGCTTAGATACGCAGTATTTT	CASSLGRLDTQYF
TRBD1	-	TRBV15	TRBJ1-4	TGTGCCACCTCTCCGACAGGGGCAAATGAAAAACTGTTTTTT	CATSPTGANEKLFF
-	-	TRBV28	TRBJ2-7	TGTGCCAGCAGCCTGAGTCGAGATCACCACGAGCAGTACTTC	CASSLSRDHHEQYF
-	-	TRBV7-9	TRBJ2-7	TGTGCCAGCAGCTTAGACAACGAGCAGTACTTC	CASSLDNEQYF
-	-	TRBV11-2	TRBJ1-3	TGTGCCAGCAGCTTAGATGTCCCAGTTTACTCTGGAAACACCATATATTTT	CASSLDVPVYSGNTIYF
-	-	TRBV18	TRBJ2-6	TGTGCCAGCTCACCTACTACGAACTCTGGGGCCAACGTCCTGACTTTC	CASSPTTNSGANVLTF
-	-	TRBV5-8	TRBJ2-7	TGTGCCAGCAGCTCGGAGGGGGCAGGCAAAATCTCCTACGAGCAGTACTTC	CASSSEGAGKISYEQYF
TRBD1	once	TRBV27	TRBJ1-1	TGTGCCAGCATGAGGGGGCGCGTAGAGGGTGAAGCTTTCTTT	CASMRGRVEGEAFF
TRBD1	-	TRBV27	TRBJ2-5	TGTGCCAGCAGCGGACAGGGGGGGGAGACCCAGTACTTC	CASSGQGGETQYF
-	-	TRBV7-2	TRBJ2-6	TGTGCCAGCAGCTTAGTTCCCCACTCTGGGGCCAACGTCCTGACTTTC	CASSLVPHSGANVLTF
TRBD1	-	TRBV24-1	TRBJ1-5	TGTGCCACCAGTGGCGGGACAGGGCGGTCCCAGCATTTT	CATSGGTGRSQHF
TRBD1	-	TRBV6-5	TRBJ1-1	TGTGCCAGCAGTCCGGGACAGGGTTTTTCGGCTTTCTTT	CASSPGQGFSAFF
-	-	TRBV20-1	TRBJ2-6	TGCAGTGCTAGTAGCCGATCTCAAAACTCTGGGGCCAACGTCCTGACTTTC	CSASSRSQNSGANVLTF
-	-	TRBV24-1	TRBJ1-4	TGTGCCACCAGTGACACTCCTTCGGGTGCAACTAATGAAAAACTGTTTTTT	CATSDTPSGATNEKLFF
-	-	TRBV5-1	TRBJ1-2	TGCGCCAGCAGTTCGCTCGAGGGTAACTATGGCTACACCTTC	CASSSLEGNYGYTF
TRBD2	-	TRBV2	TRBJ2-3	TGTGCCAGCAGCGTACTAGCGGGGGGCAGCGATACGCAGTATTTT	CASSVLAGGSDTQYF
-	-	TRBV2	TRBJ1-2	TGTGCCAGCAGCCCCGACCTAGGGGCTAACTATGGCTACACCTTC	CASSPDLGANYGYTF
TRBD1	-	TRBV3-1/TRBV3-2	TRBJ1-6	TGTGCCAGCAGACAGGGGGCGAATTCACCCCTCCACTTT	CASRQGANSPLHF
TRBD2	-	TRBV5-1	TRBJ2-7	TGCGCCAGCAGCGGAAAGACTAGCGGGAGTCTAGGGGTTTCCTACGAGCAGTACTTC	CASSGKTSGSLGVSYEQYF
TRBD2	-	TRBV10-3	TRBJ2-1	TGTGCCATCCGTGAGGGGCGGGGGGGAATCTACAATGAGCAGTTCTTC	CAIREGRGGIYNEQFF
TRBD1	-	TRBV6-5	TRBJ1-2	TGTGCCAGCAGGAAAAGGGACAGAGCGATCGGCTACACCTTC	CASRKRDRAIGYTF
-	-	TRBV21-1	TRBJ1-5	TGTGCCAGCAGCAACGGTCCGCGTTGGAGGCCCCAGCATTTT	CASSNGPRWRPQHF
-	-	TRBV5-4	TRBJ1-1	TGTGCCAGCAGCTTGACAGGAGGGGAAGCTTTCTTT	CASSLTGGEAFF
TRBD2	-	TRBV5-1	TRBJ2-5	TGCGCCAGCAGTCAGGGACTAGCGGGATGGGAGACCCAGTACTTC	CASSQGLAGWETQYF
-	-	TRBV6-5	TRBJ1-6	TGTGCCAGCAGCCGCCCAACAATCGATAATTCACCCCTCCACTTT	CASSRPTIDNSPLHF
TRBD2	-	TRBV7-2	TRBJ2-7	TGTGCCAGCAGCCCTCCCCAGGTAGCGGGAACGGGTGAGCAGTACTTC	CASSPPQVAGTGEQYF
TRBD2	-	TRBV3-1/TRBV3-2	TRBJ2-1	TGTGCCAGCGGGACTAGCGGGCAGCAGTTCTTC	CASGTSGQQFF
-	-	TRBV12-3/TRBV12-4	TRBJ1-2	TGTGCCAGCAGTTATCGGGTGGGCTATGGCTACACCTTC	CASSYRVGYGYTF
TRBD1	-	TRBV12-3/TRBV12-4	TRBJ2-5	TGTGCCAGCAGCGAAAGGGGGCGTGAGACCCAGTACTTC	CASSERGRETQYF
-	once	TRBV3-1/TRBV3-2	TRBJ2-2	TGTGCCAGCAGCAACGGCGTGGGCCCGAACACCGGGGAGCTGTTTTTT	CASSNGVGPNTGELFF
TRBD2	-	TRBV18	TRBJ2-1	TGTGCCAGCTCACCACTAGCGGGAGGCTACAATGAGCAGTTCTTC	CASSPLAGGYNEQFF
TRBD1	-	TRBV19	TRBJ1-6	TGTGCCAGTAGTATGGCGGACAGGGTCAATTCACCCCTCCACTTT	CASSMADRVNSPLHF
-	-	TRBV5-1	TRBJ1-4	TGCGCCAGCAGCTTGGGGTCTAAAGCAACTAATGAAAAACTGTTTTTT	CASSLGSKATNEKLFF
-	-	TRBV5-6	TRBJ2-5	TGTGCCAGCAGCTTGGTTTCTATCCAAGAGACCCAGTACTTC	CASSLVSIQETQYF
-	few	TRBV9	TRBJ1-2	TGTGCCAGCAGCTCCTGGGCGGGGGGCGAGGATGGCTACACCTTC	CASSSWAGGEDGYTF
TRBD1	-	TRBV4-1	TRBJ1-6	TGCGCCAGCAGCCAAGTTGGACAGGTCCGATCACCCCTCCACTTT	CASSQVGQVRSPLHF
TRBD1	-	TRBV6-5	TRBJ1-6	TGTGCCAGCAGGGGGACAGGGGCTAATTCACCCCTCCACTTT	CASRGTGANSPLHF
TRBD1	-	TRBV12-3/TRBV12-4	TRBJ1-1	TGTGCCAGCGGGACAGGTGGGAACACTGAAGCTTTCTTT	CASGTGGNTEAFF
TRBD2	-	TRBV25-1	TRBJ2-7	TGTGCCAGCAGTGGGAGCGGGAGGCCCAACTACGAGCAGTACTTC	CASSGSGRPNYEQYF
TRBD2	once	TRBV7-3	TRBJ2-1	TGTGCCAGCAGCTTAGGGGCTAGCGGTGTTGGTAGCGAGCAGTTCTTC	CASSLGASGVGSEQFF
-	-	TRBV19	TRBJ1-5	TGTGCCAGTAGATCAGGAGGGGCAGTGGGCAATCAGCCCCAGCATTTT	CASRSGGAVGNQPQHF
-	-	TRBV19	TRBJ1-1	TGTGCCAGTAGTTATAGCAATGGAATGGCTTTCTTT	CASSYSNGMAFF
-	-	TRBV2	TRBJ2-3	TGTGCCAGCGATGGCAGCACAGATACGCAGTATTTT	CASDGSTDTQYF
-	-	TRBV29-1	TRBJ2-3	TGCAGCGCTGCCCCCCGGGGCACAGATACGCAGTATTTT	CSAAPRGTDTQYF
TRBD1	-	TRBV10-3	TRBJ1-6	TGTGCCATGACCGGGACAGCTAATTCACCCCTCCACTTT	CAMTGTANSPLHF
-	-	TRBV7-9	TRBJ1-1	TGTGCCAGCAGGCGTACAGGCAATCGTTTGAACACTGAAGCTTTCTTT	CASRRTGNRLNTEAFF
-	-	TRBV5-6	TRBJ2-5	TGTGCCAGCAGCCTAGGGGGAGAAGAGACCCAGTACTTC	CASSLGGEETQYF